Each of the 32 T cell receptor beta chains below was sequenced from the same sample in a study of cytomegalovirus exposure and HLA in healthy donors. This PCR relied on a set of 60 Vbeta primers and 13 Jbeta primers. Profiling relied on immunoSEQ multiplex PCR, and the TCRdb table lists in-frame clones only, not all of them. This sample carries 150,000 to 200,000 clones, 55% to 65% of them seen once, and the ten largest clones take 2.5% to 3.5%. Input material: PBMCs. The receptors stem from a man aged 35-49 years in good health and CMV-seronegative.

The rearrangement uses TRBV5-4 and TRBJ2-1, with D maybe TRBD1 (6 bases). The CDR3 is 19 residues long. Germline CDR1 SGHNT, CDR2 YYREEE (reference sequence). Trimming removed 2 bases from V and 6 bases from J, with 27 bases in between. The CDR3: CASSFFRGASPSSLNEQFF. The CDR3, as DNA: TGTGCCAGCAGCTTCTTCAGGGGTGCTAGCCCCTCTTCTCTCAATGAGCAGTTCTTC.

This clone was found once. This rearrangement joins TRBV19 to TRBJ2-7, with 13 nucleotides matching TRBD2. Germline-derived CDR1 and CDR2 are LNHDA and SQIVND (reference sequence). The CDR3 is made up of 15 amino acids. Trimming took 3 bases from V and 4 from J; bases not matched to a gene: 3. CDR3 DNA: TGTGCCAGTAGTATCTGGACTAGCGGGAGTTACGAGCAGTACTTC. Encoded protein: CASSIWTSGSYEQYF.

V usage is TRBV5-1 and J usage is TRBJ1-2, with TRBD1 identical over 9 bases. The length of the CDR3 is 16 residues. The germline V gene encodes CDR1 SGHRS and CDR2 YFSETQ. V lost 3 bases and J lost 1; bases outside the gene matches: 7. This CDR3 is CASSSRDRDFNYGYTF. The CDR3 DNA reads TGCGCCAGCAGCTCTCGGGACAGGGACTTTAACTATGGCTACACCTTC. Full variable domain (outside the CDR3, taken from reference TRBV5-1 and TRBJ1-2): KAGVTQTPRYLIKTRGQQVTLSCSPISGHRSVSWYQQTPGQGLQFLFEYFSETQRNKGNFPGRFSGRQFSNSRSEMNVSTLELGDSALYLCASSSRDRDFNYGYTFGSGTRLTVV.

The CDR3 spells CASSDGQVLLYGYTF. For the CDR3, the DNA is TGTGCCAGCAGTGATGGGCAGGTGCTACTCTATGGCTACACCTTC. This chain links TRBV2 with TRBJ1-2, with D unclear. Trimming left V 3 bases short and J 4 bases short, with 15 bases between. The CDR3 length is 15 residues. Germline V CDR1 and CDR2: SNHLY, FYNNEI.

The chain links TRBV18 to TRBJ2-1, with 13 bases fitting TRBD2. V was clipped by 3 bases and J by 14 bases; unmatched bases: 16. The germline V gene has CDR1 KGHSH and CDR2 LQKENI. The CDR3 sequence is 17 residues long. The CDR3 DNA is TGTGCCAGCTCACCCCCCCCCACAACTAGCGGGGGGGCCAAGAAGTTCTTC. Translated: CASSPPPTTSGGAKKFF. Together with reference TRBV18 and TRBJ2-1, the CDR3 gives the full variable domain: NAGVMQNPRHLVRRRGQEARLRCSPMKGHSHVYWYRQLPEEGLKFMVYLQKENIIDESGMPKERFSAEFPKEGPSILRIQQVVRGDSAAYFCASSPPPTTSGGAKKFFGPGTRLTVL.

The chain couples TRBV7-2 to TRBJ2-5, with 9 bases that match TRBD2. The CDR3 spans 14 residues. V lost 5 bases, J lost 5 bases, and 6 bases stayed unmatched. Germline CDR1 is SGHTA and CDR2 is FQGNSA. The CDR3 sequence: CASSAREGGETQYF. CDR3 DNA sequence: TGTGCCAGCAGCGCGCGGGAGGGCGGTGAGACCCAGTACTTC.

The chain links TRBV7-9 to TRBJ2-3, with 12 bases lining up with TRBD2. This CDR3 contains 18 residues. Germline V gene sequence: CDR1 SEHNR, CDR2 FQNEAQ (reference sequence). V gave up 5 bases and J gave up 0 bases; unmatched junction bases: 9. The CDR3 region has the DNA TGTGCCAGCAGCGCTCCGGGACTAGCGGGTTCTAGCACAGATACGCAGTATTTT. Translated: CASSAPGLAGSSTDTQYF.

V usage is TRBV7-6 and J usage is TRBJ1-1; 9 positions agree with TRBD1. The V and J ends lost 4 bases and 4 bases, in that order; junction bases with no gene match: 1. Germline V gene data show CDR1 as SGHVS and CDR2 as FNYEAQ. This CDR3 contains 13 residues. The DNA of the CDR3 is TGTGCCAGCAGCTCGGACAGGGGCACTGAAGCTTTCTTT. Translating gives CASSSDRGTEAFF.

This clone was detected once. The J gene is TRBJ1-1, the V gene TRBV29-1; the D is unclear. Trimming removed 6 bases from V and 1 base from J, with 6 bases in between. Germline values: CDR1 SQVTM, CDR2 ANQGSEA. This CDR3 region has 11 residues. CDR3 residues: CSVATNTEAFF. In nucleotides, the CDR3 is TGCAGCGTAGCCACGAACACTGAAGCTTTCTTT.

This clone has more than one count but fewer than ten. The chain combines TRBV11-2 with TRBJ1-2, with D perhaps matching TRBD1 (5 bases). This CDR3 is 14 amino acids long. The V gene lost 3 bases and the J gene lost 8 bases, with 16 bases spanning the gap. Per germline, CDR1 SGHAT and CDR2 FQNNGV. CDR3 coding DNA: TGTGCCAGCAGCTTGGGCGGGGGGTCGGAGGGCTACACCTTC. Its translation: CASSLGGGSEGYTF.

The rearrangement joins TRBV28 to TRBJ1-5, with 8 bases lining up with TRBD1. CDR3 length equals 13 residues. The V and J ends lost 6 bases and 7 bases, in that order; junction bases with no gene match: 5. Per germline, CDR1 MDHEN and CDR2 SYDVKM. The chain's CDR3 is CASRGQGDQPQHF. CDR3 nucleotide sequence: TGTGCCAGCAGAGGACAGGGAGACCAGCCCCAGCATTTT.

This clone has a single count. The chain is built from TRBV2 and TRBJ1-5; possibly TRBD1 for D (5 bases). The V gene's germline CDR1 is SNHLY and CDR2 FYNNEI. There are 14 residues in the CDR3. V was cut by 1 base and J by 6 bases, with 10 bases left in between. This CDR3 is CASSEGRVRQPQHF. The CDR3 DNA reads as TGTGCCAGCAGTGAAGGCAGGGTTCGTCAGCCCCAGCATTTT.

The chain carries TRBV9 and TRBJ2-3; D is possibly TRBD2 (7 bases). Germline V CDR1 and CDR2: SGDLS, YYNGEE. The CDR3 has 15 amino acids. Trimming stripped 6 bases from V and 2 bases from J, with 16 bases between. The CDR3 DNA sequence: TGTGCCAGCACCCTCGGGGGGCGGGCCACAGATACGCAGTATTTT. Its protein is CASTLGGRATDTQYF.

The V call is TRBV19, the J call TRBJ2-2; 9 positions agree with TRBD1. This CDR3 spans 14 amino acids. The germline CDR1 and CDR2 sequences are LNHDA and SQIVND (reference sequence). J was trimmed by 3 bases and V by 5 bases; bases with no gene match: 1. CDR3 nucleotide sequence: TGTGCCAGTAGTCGACAGGGGGACACCGGGGAGCTGTTTTTT. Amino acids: CASSRQGDTGELFF.

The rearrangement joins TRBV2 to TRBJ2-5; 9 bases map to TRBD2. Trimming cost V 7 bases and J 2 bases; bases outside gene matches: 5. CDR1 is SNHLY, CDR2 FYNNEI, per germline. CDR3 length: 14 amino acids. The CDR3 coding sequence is TGTGCCAGCATTACTAGCGGGCGACAAGAGACCCAGTACTTC. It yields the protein CASITSGRQETQYF.

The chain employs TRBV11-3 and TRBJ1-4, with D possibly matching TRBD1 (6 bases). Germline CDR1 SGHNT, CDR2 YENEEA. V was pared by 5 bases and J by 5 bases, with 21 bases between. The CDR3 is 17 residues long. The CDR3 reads CASSPPYLGAPNEKLFF. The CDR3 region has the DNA TGTGCCAGCAGCCCCCCCTACTTGGGGGCCCCAAATGAAAAACTGTTTTTT. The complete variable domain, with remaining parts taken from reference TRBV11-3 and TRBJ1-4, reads EAGVVQSPRYKIIEKKQPVAFWCNPISGHNTLYWYLQNLGQGPELLIRYENEEAVDDSQLPKDRFSAERLKGVDSTLKIQPAELGDSAVYLCASSPPYLGAPNEKLFFGSGTQLSVL.

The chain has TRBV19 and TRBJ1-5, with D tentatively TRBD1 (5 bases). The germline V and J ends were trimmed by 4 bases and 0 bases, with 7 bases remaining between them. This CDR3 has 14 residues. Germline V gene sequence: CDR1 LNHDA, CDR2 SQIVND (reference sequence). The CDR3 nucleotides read TGTGCCAGTAGTACAGGGAATAGCAATCAGCCCCAGCATTTT. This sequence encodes CASSTGNSNQPQHF. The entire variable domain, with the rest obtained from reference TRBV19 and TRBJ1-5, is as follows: DGGITQSPKYLFRKEGQNVTLSCEQNLNHDAMYWYRQDPGQGLRLIYYSQIVNDFQKGDIAEGYSVSREKKESFPLTVTSAQKNPTAFYLCASSTGNSNQPQHFGDGTRLSIL.

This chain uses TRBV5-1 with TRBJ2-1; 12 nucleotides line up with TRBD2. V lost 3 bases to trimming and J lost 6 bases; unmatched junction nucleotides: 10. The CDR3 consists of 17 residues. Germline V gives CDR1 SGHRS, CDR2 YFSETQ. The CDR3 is CASSSTSGSPSANEQFF. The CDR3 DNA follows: TGCGCCAGCAGCTCGACTAGCGGGAGCCCAAGTGCCAATGAGCAGTTCTTC. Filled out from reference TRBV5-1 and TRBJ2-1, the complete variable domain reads KAGVTQTPRYLIKTRGQQVTLSCSPISGHRSVSWYQQTPGQGLQFLFEYFSETQRNKGNFPGRFSGRQFSNSRSEMNVSTLELGDSALYLCASSSTSGSPSANEQFFGPGTRLTVL.

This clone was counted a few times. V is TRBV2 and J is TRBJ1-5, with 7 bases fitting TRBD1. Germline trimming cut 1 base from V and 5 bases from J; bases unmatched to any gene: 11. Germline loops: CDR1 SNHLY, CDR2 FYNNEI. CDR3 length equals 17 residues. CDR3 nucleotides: TGTGCCAGCAGTGAAGAGGCCACGACAGGGTTCGATCAGCCCCAGCATTTT. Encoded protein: CASSEEATTGFDQPQHF.

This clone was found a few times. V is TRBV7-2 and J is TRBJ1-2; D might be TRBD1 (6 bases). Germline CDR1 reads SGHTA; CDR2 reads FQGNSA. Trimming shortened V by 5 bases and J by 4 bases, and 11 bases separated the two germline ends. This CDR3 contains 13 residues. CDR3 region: CASSRQGSYGYTF. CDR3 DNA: TGTGCCAGCAGCCGTCAGGGGTCCTATGGCTACACCTTC.

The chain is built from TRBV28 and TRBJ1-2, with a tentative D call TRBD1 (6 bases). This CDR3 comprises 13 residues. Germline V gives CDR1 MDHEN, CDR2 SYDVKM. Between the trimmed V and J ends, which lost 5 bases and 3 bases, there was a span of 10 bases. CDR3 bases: TGTGCCAGCAGTCCGGGGGGCGACTATGGCTACACCTTC. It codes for CASSPGGDYGYTF.

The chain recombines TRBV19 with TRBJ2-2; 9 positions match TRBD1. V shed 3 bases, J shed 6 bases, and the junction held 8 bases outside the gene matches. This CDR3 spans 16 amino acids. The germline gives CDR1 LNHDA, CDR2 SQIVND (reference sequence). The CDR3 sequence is CASSMASWTGAGELFF. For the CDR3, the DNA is TGTGCCAGTAGTATGGCCTCCTGGACAGGGGCCGGGGAGCTGTTTTTT.

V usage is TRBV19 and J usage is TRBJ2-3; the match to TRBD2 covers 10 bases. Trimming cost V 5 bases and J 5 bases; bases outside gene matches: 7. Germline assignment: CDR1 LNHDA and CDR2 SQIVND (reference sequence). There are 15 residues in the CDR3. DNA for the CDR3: TGTGCCAGTAGTCGATTAGCGGGGGGAGTAGATACGCAGTATTTT. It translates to CASSRLAGGVDTQYF. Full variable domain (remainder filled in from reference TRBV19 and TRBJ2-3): DGGITQSPKYLFRKEGQNVTLSCEQNLNHDAMYWYRQDPGQGLRLIYYSQIVNDFQKGDIAEGYSVSREKKESFPLTVTSAQKNPTAFYLCASSRLAGGVDTQYFGPGTRLTVL.

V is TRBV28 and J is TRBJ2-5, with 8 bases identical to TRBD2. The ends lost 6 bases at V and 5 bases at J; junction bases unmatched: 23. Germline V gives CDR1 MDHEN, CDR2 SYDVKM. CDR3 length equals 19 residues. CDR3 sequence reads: CASRPRSFRAGVRPETQYF. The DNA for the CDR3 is TGTGCCAGCAGACCAAGATCCTTCCGAGCGGGGGTTCGACCGGAGACCCAGTACTTC.

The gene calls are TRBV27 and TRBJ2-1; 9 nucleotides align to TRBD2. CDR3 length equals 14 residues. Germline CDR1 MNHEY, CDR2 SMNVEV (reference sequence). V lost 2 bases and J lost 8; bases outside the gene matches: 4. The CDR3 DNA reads TGTGCCAGCAGTTTAGAGCGGGGGGTTTATGAGCAGTTCTTC. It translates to CASSLERGVYEQFF.

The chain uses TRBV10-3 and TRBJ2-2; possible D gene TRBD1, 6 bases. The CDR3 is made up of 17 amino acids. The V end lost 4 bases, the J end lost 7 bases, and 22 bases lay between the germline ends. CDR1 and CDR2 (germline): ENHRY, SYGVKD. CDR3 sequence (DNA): TGTGCCATCAGTGCCTACCATTCCCAGGGGTCGGGCGGGGAGCTGTTTTTT. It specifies CAISAYHSQGSGGELFF.

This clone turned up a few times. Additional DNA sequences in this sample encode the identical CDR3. Written as DNA, the CDR3 is TGTGCCAGCAGCCGGGACAGCAGCAATCAGCCCCAGCATTTT. Translation: CASSRDSSNQPQHF. The chain links TRBV9 to TRBJ1-5, with 7 bases lining up with TRBD1. The CDR3 is made up of 14 amino acids. The V and J ends lost 4 bases and 1 base, in that order; junction bases with no gene match: 2. CDR1 and CDR2 from the germline V gene are SGDLS and YYNGEE.

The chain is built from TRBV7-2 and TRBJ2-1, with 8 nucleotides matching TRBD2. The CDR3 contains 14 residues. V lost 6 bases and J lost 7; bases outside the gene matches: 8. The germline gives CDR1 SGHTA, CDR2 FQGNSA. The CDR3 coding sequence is TGTGCCAGCAGATCCGGGACTAGGTTAAATGAGCAGTTCTTC. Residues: CASRSGTRLNEQFF.

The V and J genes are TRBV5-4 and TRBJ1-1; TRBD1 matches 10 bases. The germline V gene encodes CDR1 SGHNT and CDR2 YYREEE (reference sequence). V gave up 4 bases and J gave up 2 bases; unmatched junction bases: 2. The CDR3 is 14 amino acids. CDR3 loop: CASSRQGANTEAFF. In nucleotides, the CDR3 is TGTGCCAGCAGCCGACAGGGGGCAAACACTGAAGCTTTCTTT. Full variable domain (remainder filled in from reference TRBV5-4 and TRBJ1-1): ETGVTQSPTHLIKTRGQQVTLRCSSQSGHNTVSWYQQALGQGPQFIFQYYREEENGRGNFPPRFSGLQFPNYSSELNVNALELDDSALYLCASSRQGANTEAFFGQGTRLTVV.

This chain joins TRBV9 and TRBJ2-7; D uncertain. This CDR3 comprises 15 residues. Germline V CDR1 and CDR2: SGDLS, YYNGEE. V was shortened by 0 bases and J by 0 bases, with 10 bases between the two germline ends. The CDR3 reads CASSVEYGFSYEQYF. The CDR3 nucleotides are TGTGCCAGCAGCGTAGAGTACGGGTTCTCCTACGAGCAGTACTTC.

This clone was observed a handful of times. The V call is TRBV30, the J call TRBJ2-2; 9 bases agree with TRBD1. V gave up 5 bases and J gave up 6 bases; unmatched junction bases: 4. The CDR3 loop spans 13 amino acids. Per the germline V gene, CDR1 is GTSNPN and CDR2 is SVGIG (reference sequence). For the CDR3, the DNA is TGTGCCTGGTGGGACAGGGCCCCCGGGGAGCTGTTTTTT. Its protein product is CAWWDRAPGELFF.

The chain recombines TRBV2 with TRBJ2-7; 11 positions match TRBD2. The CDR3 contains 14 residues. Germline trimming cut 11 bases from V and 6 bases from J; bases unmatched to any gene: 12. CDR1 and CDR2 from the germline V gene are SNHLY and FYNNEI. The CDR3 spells CAGGDLAGGPEQYF. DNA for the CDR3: TGTGCCGGCGGGGATTTAGCGGGGGGGCCCGAGCAGTACTTC.